These 9 T cell receptor beta chains originate from one sample sequenced in a study of CD4 T cell repertoires in COVID-19. Method: immunoSEQ multiplex PCR; TCRdb's copy keeps in-frame clones and lacks some. This table holds about 75,000 clones, under 90% found once. Sequenced material: CD4+ T cells from peripheral blood, taken after recovery from COVID-19. All receptors derive from a human donor who had COVID-19.

The chain combines TRBV3-1 (or the pseudogene TRBV3-2) with TRBJ2-1; 12 bases are a match to TRBD2. CDR1 is LGHDT and CDR2 is YNNKEL in the germline V gene (reference sequence). J lost 10 bases, V lost 2 bases, and 3 bases had no gene match. CDR3 length: 14 residues. The CDR3 here is CASSQRLAGGEQFF. For the CDR3, the DNA is TGTGCCAGCAGCCAACGGCTAGCGGGGGGGGAGCAGTTCTTC.

V gene TRBV5-6 combines with J gene TRBJ1-1; D gene unclear. The CDR3 has 14 residues. V lost 5 bases, J lost 1 base, and 12 bases lay in between. Looked up from germline, CDR1 is SGHDT and CDR2 is YYEEEE. CDR3 sequence: CASRESGRNTEAFF. CDR3 bases: TGTGCCAGCAGGGAGAGTGGGAGGAACACTGAAGCTTTCTTT.

The chain combines TRBV3-1 (or the pseudogene TRBV3-2) with TRBJ2-1; 9 bases are a match to TRBD2. CDR1 is LGHDT and CDR2 is YNNKEL in the germline V gene (reference sequence). With V trimmed by 4 bases and J by 8 bases, 9 bases remained unmatched. The CDR3 runs to 15 residues. The CDR3 nucleotides read TGTGCCAGCAGCCCCAGGTCTAGCGGGAACCATGAGCAGTTCTTC. This gives the protein CASSPRSSGNHEQFF.

The DNA of the CDR3 is TGTGCCAGCAGCAATGGACTAGCGGGATTACTCTCCTACAATGAGCAGTTCTTC. It is translated as CASSNGLAGLLSYNEQFF. The chain is built from TRBV21-1 and TRBJ2-1; the DNA was not compared with TRBD2, the D call given in the table. TRBV21-1 is a known pseudogene. The CDR3 is made up of 18 amino acids.

This clone was observed once. The V call is TRBV7-2, the J call TRBJ2-2, with a possible D match to TRBD2 (6 bases). The CDR3 totals 15 residues. Germline CDR1 reads SGHTA; CDR2 reads FQGNSA. The germline V and J ends were trimmed by 5 bases and 0 bases, with 10 bases remaining between them. This chain's CDR3 is CASSLRGTNTGELFF. CDR3 bases: TGTGCCAGCAGCCTCCGGGGGACGAACACCGGGGAGCTGTTTTTT.

This chain links TRBV3-1 (or the pseudogene TRBV3-2) with TRBJ1-2; D may be TRBD1 (5 bases). The CDR3 is made up of 13 amino acids. Germline lookup yields CDR1 LGHDT and CDR2 YNNKEL (reference sequence). Trimming took off 8 bases at V and 4 bases at J, with 14 bases between the two ends. Written as DNA, the CDR3 is TGTGCCAGCGCCCAGGTTCAGGGCTATGGCTACACCTTC. The encoded protein is CASAQVQGYGYTF.

The gene calls are TRBV24-1 and TRBJ2-3; D not certain. The length of the CDR3 is 17 residues. Trimming left V 3 bases short and J 4 bases short, with 19 bases between. Germline CDR1 reads KGHDR; CDR2 reads SFDVKD. Here the CDR3 reads CATSDSGIGPESDTQYF. CDR3 DNA: TGTGCCACCAGTGATAGTGGAATAGGGCCTGAATCAGATACGCAGTATTTT.

The chain links TRBV10-3 to TRBJ1-2; 8 bases agree with TRBD1. The CDR3 is 16 amino acids. Per germline, CDR1 ENHRY and CDR2 SYGVKD. V dropped 8 bases and J dropped 3; count of bases not matched to a gene: 14. The CDR3 DNA reads as TGTGCCATCTCCGGGACAGGTTTAGAAAGGGACTATGGCTACACCTTC. Translated, it gives CAISGTGLERDYGYTF.

This chain uses TRBV3-1 (or the pseudogene TRBV3-2) with TRBJ2-2; TRBD1 matches at 8 bases. Germline V CDR1 and CDR2: LGHDT, YNNKEL (reference sequence). The CDR3 extends over 17 amino acids. V was pared by 2 bases and J by 4 bases, with 9 bases of the junction left unmatched. The CDR3 here is CASSQPRQGTGTGELFF. CDR3 nucleotide sequence: TGTGCCAGCAGCCAACCCCGACAGGGGACGGGCACCGGGGAGCTGTTTTTT.